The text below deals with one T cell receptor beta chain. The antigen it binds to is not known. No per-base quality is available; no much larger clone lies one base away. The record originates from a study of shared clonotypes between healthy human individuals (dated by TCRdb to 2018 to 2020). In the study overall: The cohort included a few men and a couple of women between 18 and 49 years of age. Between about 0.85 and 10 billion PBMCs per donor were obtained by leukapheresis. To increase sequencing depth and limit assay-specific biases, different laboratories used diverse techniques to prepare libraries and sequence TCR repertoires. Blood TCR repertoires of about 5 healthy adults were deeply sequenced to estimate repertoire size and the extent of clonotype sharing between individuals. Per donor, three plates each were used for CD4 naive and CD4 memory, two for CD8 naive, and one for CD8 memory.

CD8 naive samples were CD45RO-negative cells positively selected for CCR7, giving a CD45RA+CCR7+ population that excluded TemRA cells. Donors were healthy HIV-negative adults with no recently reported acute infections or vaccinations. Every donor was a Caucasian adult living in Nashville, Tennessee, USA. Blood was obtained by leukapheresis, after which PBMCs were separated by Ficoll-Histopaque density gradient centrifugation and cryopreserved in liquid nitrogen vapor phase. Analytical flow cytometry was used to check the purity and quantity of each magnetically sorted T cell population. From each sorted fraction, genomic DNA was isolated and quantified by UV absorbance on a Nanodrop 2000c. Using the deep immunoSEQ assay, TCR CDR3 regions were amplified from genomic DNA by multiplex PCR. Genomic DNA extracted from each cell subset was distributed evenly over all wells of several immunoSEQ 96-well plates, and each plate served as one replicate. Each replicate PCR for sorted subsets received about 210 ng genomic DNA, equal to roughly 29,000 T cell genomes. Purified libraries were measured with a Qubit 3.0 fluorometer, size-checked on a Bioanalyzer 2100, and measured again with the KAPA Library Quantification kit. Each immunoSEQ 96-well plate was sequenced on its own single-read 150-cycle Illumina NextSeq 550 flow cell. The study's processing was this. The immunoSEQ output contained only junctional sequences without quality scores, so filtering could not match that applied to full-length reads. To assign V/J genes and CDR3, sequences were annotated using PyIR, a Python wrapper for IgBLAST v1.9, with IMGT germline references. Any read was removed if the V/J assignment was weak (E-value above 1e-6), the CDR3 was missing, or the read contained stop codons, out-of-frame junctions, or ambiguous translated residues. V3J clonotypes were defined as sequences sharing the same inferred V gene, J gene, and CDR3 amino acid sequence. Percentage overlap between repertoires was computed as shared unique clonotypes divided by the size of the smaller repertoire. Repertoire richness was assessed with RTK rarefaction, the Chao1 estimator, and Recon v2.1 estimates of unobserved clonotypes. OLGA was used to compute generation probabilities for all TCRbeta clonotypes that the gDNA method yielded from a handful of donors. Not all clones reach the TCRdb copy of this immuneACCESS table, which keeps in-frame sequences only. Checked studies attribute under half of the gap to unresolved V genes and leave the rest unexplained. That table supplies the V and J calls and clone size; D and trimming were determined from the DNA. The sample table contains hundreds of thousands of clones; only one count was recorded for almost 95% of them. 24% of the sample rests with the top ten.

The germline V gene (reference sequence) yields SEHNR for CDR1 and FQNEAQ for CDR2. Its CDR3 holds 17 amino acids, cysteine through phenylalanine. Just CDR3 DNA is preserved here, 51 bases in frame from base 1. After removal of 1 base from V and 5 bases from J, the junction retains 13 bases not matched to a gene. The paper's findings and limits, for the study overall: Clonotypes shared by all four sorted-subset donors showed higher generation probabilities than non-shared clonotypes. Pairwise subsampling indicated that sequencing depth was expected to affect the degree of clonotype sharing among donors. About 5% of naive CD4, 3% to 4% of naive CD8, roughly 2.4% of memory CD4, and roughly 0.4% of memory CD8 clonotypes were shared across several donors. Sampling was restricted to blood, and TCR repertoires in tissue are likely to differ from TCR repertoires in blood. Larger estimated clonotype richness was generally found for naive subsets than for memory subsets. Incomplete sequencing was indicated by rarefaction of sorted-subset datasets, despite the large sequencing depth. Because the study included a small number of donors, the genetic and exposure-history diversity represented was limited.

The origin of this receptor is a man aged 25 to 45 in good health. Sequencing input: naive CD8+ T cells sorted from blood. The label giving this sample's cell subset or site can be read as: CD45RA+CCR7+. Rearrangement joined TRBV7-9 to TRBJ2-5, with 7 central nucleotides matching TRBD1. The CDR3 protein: CASSLDPGQVSGETQYF. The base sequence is TGTGCCAGCAGCTTAGACCCCGGACAGGTGTCCGGGGAGACCCAGTACTTC.